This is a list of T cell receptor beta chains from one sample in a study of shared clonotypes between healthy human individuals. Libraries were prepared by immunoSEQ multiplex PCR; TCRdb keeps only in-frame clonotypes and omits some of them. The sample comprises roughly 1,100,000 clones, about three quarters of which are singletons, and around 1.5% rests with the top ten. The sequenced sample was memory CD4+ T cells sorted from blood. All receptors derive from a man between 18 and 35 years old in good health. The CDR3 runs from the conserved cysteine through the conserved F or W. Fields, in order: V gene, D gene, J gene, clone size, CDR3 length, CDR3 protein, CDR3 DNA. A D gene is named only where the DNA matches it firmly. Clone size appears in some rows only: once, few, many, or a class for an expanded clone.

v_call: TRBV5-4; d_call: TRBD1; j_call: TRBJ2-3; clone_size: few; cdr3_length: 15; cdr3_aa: CASSSPGTGSYTQYF; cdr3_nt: TGTGCCAGCAGCTCTCCAGGGACAGGGTCGTATACGCAGTATTTT
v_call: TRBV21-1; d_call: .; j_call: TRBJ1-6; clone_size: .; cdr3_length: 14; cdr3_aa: CASTLGPGLTPLHF; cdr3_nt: TGTGCCAGCACCCTAGGCCCGGGACTTACACCCCTCCACTTT
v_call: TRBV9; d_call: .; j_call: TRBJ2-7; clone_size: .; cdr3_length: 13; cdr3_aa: CASSVGGGLEQYF; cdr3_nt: TGTGCCAGCAGCGTAGGTGGGGGACTCGAGCAGTACTTC
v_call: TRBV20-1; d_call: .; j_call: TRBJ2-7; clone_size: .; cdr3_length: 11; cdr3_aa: CSARDLYEQYF; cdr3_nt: TGCAGTGCTAGGGACTTGTACGAGCAGTACTTC
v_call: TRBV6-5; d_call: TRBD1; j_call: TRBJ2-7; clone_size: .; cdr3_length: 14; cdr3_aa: CASSRQGLSYEQYF; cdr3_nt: TGTGCCAGCAGCCGACAGGGGCTGTCCTACGAGCAGTACTTC
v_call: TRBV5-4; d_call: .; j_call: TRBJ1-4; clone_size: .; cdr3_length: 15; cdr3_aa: CASSASQAGREKLFF; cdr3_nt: TGTGCCAGCAGCGCGTCACAGGCAGGGCGAGAAAAACTGTTTTTT
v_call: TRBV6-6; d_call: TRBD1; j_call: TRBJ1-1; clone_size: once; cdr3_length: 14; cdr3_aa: CASRRGQLDTEAFF; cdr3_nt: TGTGCCAGCAGAAGGGGGCAGTTAGACACTGAAGCTTTCTTT
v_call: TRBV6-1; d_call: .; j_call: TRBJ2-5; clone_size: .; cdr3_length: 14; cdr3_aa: CASSRGPFQETQYF; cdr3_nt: TGTGCCAGCAGCCGTGGACCGTTCCAAGAGACCCAGTACTTC
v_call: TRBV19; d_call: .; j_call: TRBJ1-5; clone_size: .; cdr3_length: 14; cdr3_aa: CASSTHSPNQPQHF; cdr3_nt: TGTGCCAGTAGTACCCACAGTCCCAATCAGCCCCAGCATTTT
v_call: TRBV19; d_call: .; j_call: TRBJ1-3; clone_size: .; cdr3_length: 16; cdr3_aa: CASSIQRPPSGNTIYF; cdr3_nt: TGTGCCAGTAGTATTCAGAGACCCCCGTCCGGAAACACCATATATTTT
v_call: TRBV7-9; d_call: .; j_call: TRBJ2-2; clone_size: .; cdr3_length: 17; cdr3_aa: CASSPTLGPRGTGELFF; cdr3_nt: TGTGCCAGCAGCCCCACATTAGGGCCGCGGGGCACCGGGGAGCTGTTTTTT
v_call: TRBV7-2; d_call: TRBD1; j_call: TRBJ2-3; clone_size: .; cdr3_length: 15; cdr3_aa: CASSRGQGFSDTQYF; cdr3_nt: TGTGCCAGCAGCCGAGGACAGGGGTTTTCAGATACGCAGTATTTT
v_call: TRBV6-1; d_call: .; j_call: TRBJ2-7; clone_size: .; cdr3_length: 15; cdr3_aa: CASRPLGGVVYEQYF; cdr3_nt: TGTGCCAGCCGTCCGCTAGGCGGGGTTGTATACGAGCAGTACTTC
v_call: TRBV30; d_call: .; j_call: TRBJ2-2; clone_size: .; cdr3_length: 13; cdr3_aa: CAWSAGKPGELFF; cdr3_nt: TGTGCCTGGAGCGCAGGGAAACCCGGGGAGCTGTTTTTT
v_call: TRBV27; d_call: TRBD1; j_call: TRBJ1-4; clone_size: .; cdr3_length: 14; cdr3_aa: CASNPTGWSEKLFF; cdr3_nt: TGTGCCAGCAACCCGACAGGGTGGAGTGAAAAACTGTTTTTT
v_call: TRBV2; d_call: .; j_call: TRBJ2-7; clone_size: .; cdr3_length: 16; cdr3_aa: CASRRTTQVASYEQYF; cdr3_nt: TGTGCCAGCAGACGCACCACACAGGTCGCCTCCTACGAGCAGTACTTC
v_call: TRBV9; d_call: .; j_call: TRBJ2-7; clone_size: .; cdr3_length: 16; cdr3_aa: CASSVGGPGSSYEQYF; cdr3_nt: TGTGCCAGCAGCGTAGGTGGCCCAGGGAGCTCCTACGAGCAGTACTTC
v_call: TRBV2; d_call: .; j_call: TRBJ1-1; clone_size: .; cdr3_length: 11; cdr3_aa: CASKGSSEAFF; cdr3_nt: TGTGCCAGCAAGGGATCCTCTGAAGCTTTCTTT
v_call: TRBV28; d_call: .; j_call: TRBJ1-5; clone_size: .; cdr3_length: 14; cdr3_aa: CASSSQGEGGPQHF; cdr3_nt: TGTGCCAGCAGTTCTCAGGGAGAGGGCGGGCCCCAGCATTTT
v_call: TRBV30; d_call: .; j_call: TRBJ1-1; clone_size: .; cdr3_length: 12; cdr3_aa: CAWSSVNTEAFF; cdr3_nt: TGTGCCTGGAGTTCAGTGAACACTGAAGCTTTCTTT
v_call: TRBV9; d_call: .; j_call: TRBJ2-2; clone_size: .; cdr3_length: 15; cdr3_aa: CASSVLGSNTGELFF; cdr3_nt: TGTGCCAGCAGCGTTTTGGGATCGAACACCGGGGAGCTGTTTTTT
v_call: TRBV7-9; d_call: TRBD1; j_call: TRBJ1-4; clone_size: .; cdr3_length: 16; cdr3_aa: CASSTQRTGGQEKLFF; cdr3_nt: TGTGCCAGCAGCACCCAAAGGACAGGGGGTCAGGAAAAACTGTTTTTT
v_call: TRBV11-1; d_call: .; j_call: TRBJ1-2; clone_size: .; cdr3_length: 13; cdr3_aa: CASSLGTAEGYTF; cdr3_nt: TGTGCCAGCAGCTTAGGGACCGCCGAGGGCTACACCTTC
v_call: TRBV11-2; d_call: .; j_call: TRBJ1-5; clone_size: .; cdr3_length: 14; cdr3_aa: CASSQTGGDQPQHF; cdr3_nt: TGTGCCAGCAGCCAGACAGGAGGCGATCAGCCCCAGCATTTT
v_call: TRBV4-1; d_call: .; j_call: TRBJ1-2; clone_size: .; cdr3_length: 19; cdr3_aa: CASSQGFVGRIILNYGYTF; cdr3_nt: TGCGCCAGCAGCCAAGGGTTTGTTGGACGGATCATCCTTAACTATGGCTACACCTTC
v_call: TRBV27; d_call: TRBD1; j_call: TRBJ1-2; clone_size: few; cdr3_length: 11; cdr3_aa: CASGQGSGYTF; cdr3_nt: TGTGCCAGCGGACAGGGTAGTGGCTACACCTTC
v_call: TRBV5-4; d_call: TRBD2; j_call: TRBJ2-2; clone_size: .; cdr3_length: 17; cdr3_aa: CASSLWSGGPGTGELFF; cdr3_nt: TGTGCCAGCAGCTTGTGGAGCGGGGGGCCGGGCACCGGGGAGCTGTTTTTT
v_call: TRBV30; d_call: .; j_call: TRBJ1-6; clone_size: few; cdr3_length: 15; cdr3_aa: CAWSVHSGGNSPLHF; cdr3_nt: TGTGCCTGGAGTGTACACTCCGGGGGAAATTCACCCCTCCACTTT
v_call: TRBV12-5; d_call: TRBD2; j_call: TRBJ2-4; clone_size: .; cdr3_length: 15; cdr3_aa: CASGVAGKSKNIQYF; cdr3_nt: TGTGCTAGTGGGGTAGCGGGAAAGAGCAAAAACATTCAGTACTTC